This T cell receptor (beta chain) stems from a study of PD-L1 blockade in urothelial cancer. Study-level background: Patients, treated from 2014 onward, received atezolizumab 1,200 mg intravenously every 3 weeks.

Added to each PCR by spiking were synthetic TCR analog templates. TCRdb's table, derived via immunoSEQ multiplex PCR, lists solely in-frame clones and lacks some. The profile covers under 30,000 clones, with more than 75% appearing a single time and 3.1% taken by the ten largest. The CDR3 loop spans 16 amino acids. V lost 0 bases and J lost 4; bases outside the gene matches: 7. Germline CDR1 SGHVS, CDR2 FNYEAQ. Sequenced material: PBMCs, taken around atezolizumab (anti-PD-L1) treatment. This receptor was identified in a man aged 45-65 years with urothelial cancer. The chain employs TRBV7-6 and TRBJ2-7, with 9 nucleotides matching TRBD1. The CDR3 DNA sequence: TGTGCCAGCAGCTTAGCCCGGGACAGGGCTACATACGAGCAGTACTTC. Protein product: CASSLARDRATYEQYF.